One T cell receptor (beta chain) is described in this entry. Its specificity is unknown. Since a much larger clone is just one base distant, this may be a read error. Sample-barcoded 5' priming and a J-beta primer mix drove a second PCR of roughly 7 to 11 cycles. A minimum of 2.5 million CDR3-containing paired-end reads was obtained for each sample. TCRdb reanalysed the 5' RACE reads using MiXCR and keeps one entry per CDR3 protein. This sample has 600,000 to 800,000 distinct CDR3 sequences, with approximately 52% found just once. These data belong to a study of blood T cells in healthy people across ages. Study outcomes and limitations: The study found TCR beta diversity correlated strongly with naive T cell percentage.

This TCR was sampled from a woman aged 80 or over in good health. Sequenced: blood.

The CDR3 DNA follows: TGTGCCAGCAGTCTCAGGACTAGCGGGACCTCCTTCAATGAGCAGTACTTC. It is translated as CASSLRTSGTSFNEQYF. The rearrangement uses TRBV28 and TRBJ2-7; the match to TRBD2 covers 12 bases. Germline assignment: CDR1 MDHEN and CDR2 SYDVKM. The V gene end was trimmed by 5 bases and the J gene end by 7 bases; junction bases not matched to a gene: 15. The CDR3 totals 17 residues.